These 13 T cell receptor beta chains share one sample of origin, sequenced in a study of Ad26.COV2.S vaccination and SARS-CoV-2 variants. Method: immunoSEQ multiplex PCR; TCRdb's copy keeps in-frame clones and lacks some. The sample lists around 270,000 clones; approximately 90% were seen once. Treatment given: around 19 received Ad26.COV2.S at low or high dose, single or two shots; several received placebo; per-sample allocation not given. Collection of samples fell on day 63 after the first vaccine or placebo injection. The sample in question was peripheral blood, obtained in a trial of Ad26.COV2.S vaccine versus placebo. Receptor source: a person between 18 and 65 years old who received the Ad26.COV2.S COVID-19 vaccine or a placebo.

The J gene is TRBJ1-5, the V gene TRBV6-6; 11 bases are a match to TRBD1. CDR1 MNHNY and CDR2 SVGAGI come from the germline V gene (reference sequence). Losses at the gene ends were 6 bases for V and 12 bases for J; bases not matched to a gene: 7. The CDR3 is 13 residues long. CDR3 DNA sequence: TGTGCCAGCAGCCGGGGACAGGGGGTTTTCCAGCATTTT. Translating it yields CASSRGQGVFQHF.

The gene calls are TRBV5-6 and TRBJ1-2, with unresolved D. Germline CDR1 reads SGHDT; CDR2 reads YYEEEE. The ends were cut back, 2 bases at V and 3 bases at J, with 8 bases in the middle. This CDR3 contains 13 residues. The CDR3: CASSFFGDYGYTF. CDR3 nucleotide sequence: TGTGCCAGCAGCTTCTTCGGGGACTATGGCTACACCTTC.

This sequence joins TRBV27 and TRBJ1-2, with TRBD1 matching 10 bases. The CDR3 totals 14 residues. V lost 2 bases to trimming and J lost 7 bases; unmatched junction nucleotides: 4. Per the germline V gene, CDR1 is MNHEY and CDR2 is SMNVEV (reference sequence). This CDR3 is CASSLGTGVPGYTF. CDR3 nucleotide sequence: TGTGCCAGCAGTTTAGGGACAGGGGTGCCTGGCTACACCTTC.

V usage is TRBV24-1 and J usage is TRBJ2-1; 8 bases are shared with TRBD1. CDR3 length: 17 amino acids. The germline gives CDR1 KGHDR, CDR2 SFDVKD. The ends lost 9 bases at V and 8 bases at J; junction bases unmatched: 20. CDR3 in amino acids: CATELPPDRGSSYEQFF. The CDR3 bases are TGTGCCACCGAATTACCCCCCGACAGGGGATCATCATATGAGCAGTTCTTC.

The chain recombines TRBV5-6 with TRBJ2-5; TRBD1 matches 7 bases. With V trimmed by 0 bases and J by 0 bases, 5 bases remained unmatched. Per germline, CDR1 SGHDT and CDR2 YYEEEE. This CDR3 has 16 amino acids. For the CDR3, the DNA is TGTGCCAGCAGCTTGGAAGGGGGCAGAAACCAAGAGACCCAGTACTTC. Protein sequence: CASSLEGGRNQETQYF.

V usage is TRBV18 and J usage is TRBJ1-5; the D gene is possibly TRBD1 (5 bases). V was pared by 4 bases and J by 0 bases, with 13 bases between. In germline, CDR1 is KGHSH, CDR2 LQKENI. The CDR3 extends over 16 amino acids. CDR3 DNA: TGTGCCAGCTCACTAGGGGACCGCAATAGCAATCAGCCCCAGCATTTT. Translating it yields CASSLGDRNSNQPQHF.

The gene calls are TRBV7-9 and TRBJ2-1; maybe TRBD1 (6 bases). There are 16 residues in the CDR3. Germline V lookup: CDR1 SEHNR, CDR2 FQNEAQ (reference sequence). Trimming took off 5 bases at V and 4 bases at J, with 18 bases between the two ends. Here the CDR3 reads CASSQGTPIRYNEQFF. The CDR3 DNA reads as TGTGCCAGCAGCCAAGGGACACCTATCCGTTACAATGAGCAGTTCTTC.

The rearrangement uses TRBV9 and TRBJ2-6, with D perhaps TRBD1 or TRBD2 (5 bases each). The CDR3 totals 18 residues. V was pared by 3 bases and J by 1 base, with 17 bases between. Per germline, CDR1 SGDLS and CDR2 YYNGEE. The chain's CDR3 is CASSAGLGGWSGANVLTF. The CDR3 nucleotides read TGTGCCAGCAGCGCTGGTCTTGGGGGATGGTCTGGGGCCAACGTCCTGACTTTC.

CDR3 DNA: TGTGCCAGCAGTTCCCACAGCGGGGCGTACCAAGAGACCCAGTACTTC. Its protein product is CASSSHSGAYQETQYF. The chain recombines TRBV27 with TRBJ2-5; 7 bases are a match to TRBD2. Germline V CDR1 and CDR2: MNHEY, SMNVEV (reference sequence). The CDR3 sequence is 16 residues long. After removal of 4 bases from V and 0 bases from J, the junction contained 8 bases not matched to a gene.

The chain links TRBV7-9 to TRBJ2-7, with unresolved D. The CDR3 is 13 residues long. CDR1 SEHNR and CDR2 FQNEAQ come from the germline V gene (reference sequence). Trimming shortened V by 2 bases and J by 4 bases, and 9 bases separated the two germline ends. The CDR3 loop reads CASSLMTPYEQYV. CDR3 in DNA: TGTGCCAGCAGCTTAATGACTCCATACGAGCAGTACGTC.

The chain recombines TRBV9 with TRBJ1-6; TRBD1 matches 11 bases. J gave up 7 bases and V 0 bases, and 12 bases lay outside the gene matches. Germline V gives CDR1 SGDLS, CDR2 YYNGEE. The CDR3 is 19 residues long. For the CDR3, the DNA is TGTGCCAGCAGCGTAGACCCCTTGGGACAGGGGGGCTTGAATTCACCCCTCCACTTT. Translated: CASSVDPLGQGGLNSPLHF.

V and J are TRBV4-1 and TRBJ2-3; 8 bases map to TRBD2. The CDR3 extends over 16 amino acids. V was pared by 3 bases and J by 5 bases, with 10 bases of the junction left unmatched. CDR1 and CDR2 from the germline V gene are MGHRA and YSYEKL. CDR3 protein: CASSHAGLGAEDTQYF. The CDR3 nucleotides are TGCGCCAGCAGCCACGCGGGACTAGGAGCGGAAGATACGCAGTATTTT.

This sequence joins TRBV18 and TRBJ1-1; the match to TRBD1 covers 7 bases. The CDR3 extends over 14 amino acids. The V gene end was trimmed by 6 bases and the J gene end by 1 base; junction bases not matched to a gene: 5. Looked up from germline, CDR1 is KGHSH and CDR2 is LQKENI. CDR3 sequence (DNA): TGTGCCAGCTCGGCGGACAGGAAGAACACTGAAGCTTTCTTT. This codes for CASSADRKNTEAFF.